The next 13 T cell receptor beta chains were all read from a single sample in a study of early T cells in non-severe SARS-CoV-2 infection. TCRdb re-called the 5' RACE reads with MiXCR, one entry per CDR3 protein. The data hold around 83,000 distinct CDR3 sequences, with less than 15% observed a single time. Sequencing was performed on whole blood, taken at baseline. These receptors were obtained from an adult who was a healthcare worker with PCR-confirmed SARS-CoV-2 infection or an uninfected control (not recorded which).

This clonotype has just a few counts. This chain connects TRBV20-1 to TRBJ2-5, with a weak D call TRBD2 (6 bases). Trimming took off 6 bases at V and 8 bases at J, with 25 bases between the two ends. CDR3 length equals 15 residues. Germline values: CDR1 DFQATT, CDR2 SNEGSKA (reference sequence). Here the CDR3 reads CSAPLGAAGRVTQYF. The CDR3 DNA sequence: TGCAGTGCCCCGTTAGGTGCAGCGGGCCGGGTAACCCAGTACTTC.

This chain joins TRBV18 and TRBJ1-1; no definite D call. Trimming left V 5 bases short and J 6 bases short, with 22 bases between. CDR3 size: 16 residues. Germline CDR1 is KGHSH and CDR2 is LQKENI. The CDR3 is CASSTKPNTGSSEAFF. In nucleotides, the CDR3 is TGTGCCAGCTCAACTAAACCTAACACCGGAAGTTCTGAAGCTTTCTTT.

In its sample, this clonotype was seen a few times. This chain uses TRBV20-1 with TRBJ2-5; the match to TRBD2 covers 7 bases. This CDR3 has 13 residues. CDR1 is DFQATT, CDR2 SNEGSKA, per germline (reference sequence). After removal of 4 bases from V and 5 bases from J, the junction contained 7 bases not matched to a gene. The CDR3 nucleotides read TGCAGTGCTATCGGGGGGACGGCGGAGACCCAGTACTTC. Protein sequence: CSAIGGTAETQYF.

In this sample, this clonotype turned up a few times. V gene TRBV7-8 combines with J gene TRBJ2-3, with 7 bases fitting TRBD2. Trimming took 0 bases from V and 1 from J; bases not matched to a gene: 19. There are 21 residues in the CDR3. Germline-derived CDR1 and CDR2 are SGHVS and FQNEAQ. The CDR3 bases are TGTGCCAGCAGCTTAGCCATGGGCTCTAGCGGACGGGATTCGGGCACAGATACGCAGTATTTT. This translates into CASSLAMGSSGRDSGTDTQYF.

This CDR3 reads CAISEQGTTEAFF. The CDR3, as DNA: TGTGCCATCAGTGAACAGGGGACCACTGAAGCTTTCTTT. The rearrangement links TRBV10-3 to TRBJ1-1, with 7 bases lining up with TRBD1. This CDR3 region has 13 residues. The germline CDR1 and CDR2 sequences are ENHRY and SYGVKD. The junction had 2 bases not matched to a gene; V was cut back by 3 bases and J by 4 bases.

V and J are TRBV11-2 and TRBJ2-7, with D unclear. V was trimmed by 1 base and J by 3 bases, leaving 7 bases between them. Germline V gives CDR1 SGHAT, CDR2 FQNNGV. The CDR3 consists of 13 residues. As DNA, the CDR3 is TGTGCCAGCAGCTTAGGGGCCGGCTACGAGCAGTACTTC. Translation: CASSLGAGYEQYF.

Ten or more counts support this clonotype. The V gene is TRBV10-3, the J gene TRBJ2-5, with 8 bases fitting TRBD1. Germline CDR1 and CDR2: ENHRY and SYGVKD. V lost 6 bases to trimming and J lost 1 base; unmatched junction nucleotides: 4. CDR3 size: 14 residues. For the CDR3, the DNA is TGTGCCATCAGGCGACAGGGGTCCCAAGAGACCCAGTACTTC. It is translated as CAIRRQGSQETQYF.

This clonotype was seen a few times. V gene TRBV6-2 or TRBV6-3 combines with J gene TRBJ2-7, with 11 bases fitting TRBD1. This CDR3 contains 15 residues. CDR1 MNHEY and CDR2 SVGEGT come from the germline V gene. V was clipped by 2 bases and J by 3 bases; unmatched bases: 3. This CDR3 reads CASSYVGQGVYEQYF. In DNA form, the CDR3 reads TGTGCCAGCAGTTACGTGGGACAGGGGGTCTACGAGCAGTACTTC.

The gene calls are TRBV7-8 and TRBJ2-7, with 8 positions matching TRBD1. Germline lookup yields CDR1 SGHVS and CDR2 FQNEAQ. The trim removed 4 bases at V and 3 bases at J, leaving 8 bases unmatched. This CDR3 spans 15 amino acids. CDR3 DNA: TGTGCCAGCAGCTCCCGACAGGGGAGATTCTACGAGCAGTACTTC. This gives the protein CASSSRQGRFYEQYF.

This clonotype was counted only a few times. The chain is built from TRBV12-3 or TRBV12-4 and TRBJ2-7, with D perhaps TRBD2 (5 bases). Trimming removed 6 bases at V and 1 base at J, with 19 bases between. The CDR3 runs to 16 residues. CDR3 sequence reads: CASRRVGLQKSYEQYF. In nucleotides, the CDR3 is TGTGCCAGCAGGAGGGTGGGCCTTCAAAAGTCCTACGAGCAGTACTTC.

This clonotype has ten or more counts. This sequence joins TRBV3-1 and TRBJ1-3; 7 bases map to TRBD1. Germline V gives CDR1 LGHDT, CDR2 YNNKEL (reference sequence). The CDR3 totals 17 residues. V shed 3 bases, J shed 4 bases, and the junction held 12 bases outside the gene matches. The CDR3 spells CASSHGSARGRGNTIYF. CDR3 nucleotide sequence: TGTGCCAGCAGCCACGGATCAGCGAGGGGGCGCGGAAACACCATATATTTT.

This chain connects TRBV28 to TRBJ2-7; the match to TRBD1 covers 10 bases. Germline-derived CDR1 and CDR2 are MDHEN and SYDVKM. With 8 bases clipped from V and 2 bases from J, the junction kept 6 bases outside the gene matches. This CDR3 has 14 residues. Here the CDR3 DNA reads TGTGCCAGCTGGGGACAGGGGCCCGCCTACGAGCAGTACTTC. It specifies CASWGQGPAYEQYF.

The genes are TRBV5-4 and TRBJ2-1, with TRBD2 matching over 9 bases. Per germline, CDR1 SGHNT and CDR2 YYREEE (reference sequence). CDR3 length: 13 amino acids. J was trimmed by 9 bases and V by 0 bases; bases with no gene match: 1. CDR3 loop: CASSLARGGEQFF. The CDR3 DNA follows: TGTGCCAGCAGCTTGGCGCGGGGGGGTGAGCAGTTCTTC.